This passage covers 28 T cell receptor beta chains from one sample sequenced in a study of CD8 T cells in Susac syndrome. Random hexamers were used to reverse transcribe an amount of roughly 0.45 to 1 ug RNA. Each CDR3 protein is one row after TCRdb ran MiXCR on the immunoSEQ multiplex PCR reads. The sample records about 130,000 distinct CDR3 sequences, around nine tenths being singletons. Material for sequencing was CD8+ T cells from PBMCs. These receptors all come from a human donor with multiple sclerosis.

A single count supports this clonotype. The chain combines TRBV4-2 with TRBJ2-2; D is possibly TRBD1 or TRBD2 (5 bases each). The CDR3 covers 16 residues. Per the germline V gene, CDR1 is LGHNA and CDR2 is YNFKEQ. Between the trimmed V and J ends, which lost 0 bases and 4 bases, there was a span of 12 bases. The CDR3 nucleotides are TGTGCCAGCAGCCAAGATTTGGGACCTCCCACCGGGGAGCTGTTTTTT. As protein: CASSQDLGPPTGELFF.

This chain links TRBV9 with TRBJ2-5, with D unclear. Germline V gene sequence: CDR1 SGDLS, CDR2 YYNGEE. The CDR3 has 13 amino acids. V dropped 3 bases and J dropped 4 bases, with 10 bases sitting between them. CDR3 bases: TGTGCCAGCAGCGGCACTCGCGTAGAGACCCAGTACTTC. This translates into CASSGTRVETQYF.

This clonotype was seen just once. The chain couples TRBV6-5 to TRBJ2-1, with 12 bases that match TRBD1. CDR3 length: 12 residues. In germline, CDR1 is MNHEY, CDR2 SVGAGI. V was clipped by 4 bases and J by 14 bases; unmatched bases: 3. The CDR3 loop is CASSSGTGGKFF. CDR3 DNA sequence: TGTGCCAGCAGTTCCGGGACAGGGGGCAAGTTCTTC.

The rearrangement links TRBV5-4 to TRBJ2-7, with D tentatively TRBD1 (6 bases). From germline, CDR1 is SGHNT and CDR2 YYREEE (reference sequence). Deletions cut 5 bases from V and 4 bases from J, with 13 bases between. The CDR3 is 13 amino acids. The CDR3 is CASSWDKSYEQYF. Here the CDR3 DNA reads TGTGCCAGCAGTTGGGACAAGAGTTACGAGCAGTACTTC.

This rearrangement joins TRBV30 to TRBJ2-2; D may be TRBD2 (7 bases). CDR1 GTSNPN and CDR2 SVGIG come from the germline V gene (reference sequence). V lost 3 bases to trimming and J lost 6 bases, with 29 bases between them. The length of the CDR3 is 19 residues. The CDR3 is CAWRDPLLGAGGSPGELFF. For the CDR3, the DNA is TGTGCCTGGAGGGACCCTCTACTGGGGGCTGGCGGGAGCCCCGGGGAGCTGTTTTTT.

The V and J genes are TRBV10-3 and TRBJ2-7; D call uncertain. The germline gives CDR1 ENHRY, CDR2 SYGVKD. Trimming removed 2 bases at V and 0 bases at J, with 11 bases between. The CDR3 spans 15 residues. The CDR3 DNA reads TGTGCCATCAGTGAGGAGGAAAAAAGCTCCTACGAGCAGTACTTC. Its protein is CAISEEEKSSYEQYF.

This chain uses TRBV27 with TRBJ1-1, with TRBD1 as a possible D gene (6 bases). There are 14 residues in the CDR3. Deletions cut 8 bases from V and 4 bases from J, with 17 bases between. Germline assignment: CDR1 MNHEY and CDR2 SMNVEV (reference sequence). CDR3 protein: CASSLTGSATEAFF. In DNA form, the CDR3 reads TGTGCCAGCTCCCTCACAGGGAGTGCCACTGAAGCTTTCTTT.

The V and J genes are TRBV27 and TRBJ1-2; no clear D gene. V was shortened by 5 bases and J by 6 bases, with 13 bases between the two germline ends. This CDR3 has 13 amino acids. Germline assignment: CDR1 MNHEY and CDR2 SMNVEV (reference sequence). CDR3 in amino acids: CASSPLGLDGYTF. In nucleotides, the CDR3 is TGTGCCAGCAGTCCCCTCGGGTTGGATGGCTACACCTTC.

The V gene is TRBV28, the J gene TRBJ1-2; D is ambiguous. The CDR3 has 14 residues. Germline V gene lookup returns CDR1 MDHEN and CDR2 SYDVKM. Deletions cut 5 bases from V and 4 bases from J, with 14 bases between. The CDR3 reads CASSPGADGYGYTF. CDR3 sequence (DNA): TGTGCCAGCAGTCCCGGCGCGGACGGCTATGGCTACACCTTC.

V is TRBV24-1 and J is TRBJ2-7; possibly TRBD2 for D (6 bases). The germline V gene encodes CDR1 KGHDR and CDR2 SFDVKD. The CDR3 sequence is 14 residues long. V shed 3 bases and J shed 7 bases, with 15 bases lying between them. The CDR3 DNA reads TGTGCCACCAGTGATACGGGACTCCAAGGGGAGCAGTACTTC. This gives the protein CATSDTGLQGEQYF.

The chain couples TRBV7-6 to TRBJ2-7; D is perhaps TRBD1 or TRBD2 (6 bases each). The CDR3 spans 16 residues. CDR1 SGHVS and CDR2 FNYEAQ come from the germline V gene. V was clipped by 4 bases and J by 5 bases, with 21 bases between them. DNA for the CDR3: TGTGCCAGCAGCTATATGGACAGTGGGGGGTTACACGAGCAGTACTTC. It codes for CASSYMDSGGLHEQYF. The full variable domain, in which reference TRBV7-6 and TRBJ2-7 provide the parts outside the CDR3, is GAGVSQSPRYKVTKRGQDVALRCDPISGHVSLYWYRQALGQGPEFLTYFNYEAQQDKSGLPNDRFSAERPEGSISTLTIQRTEQRDSAMYRCASSYMDSGGLHEQYFGPGTRLTVT.

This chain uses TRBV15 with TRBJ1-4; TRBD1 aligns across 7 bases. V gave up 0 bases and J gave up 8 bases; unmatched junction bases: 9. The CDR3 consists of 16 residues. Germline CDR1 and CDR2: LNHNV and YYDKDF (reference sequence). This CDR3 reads CATSRERQGGVEKLFF. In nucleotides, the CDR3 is TGTGCCACCAGCAGAGAGCGACAGGGAGGAGTAGAAAAACTGTTTTTT.

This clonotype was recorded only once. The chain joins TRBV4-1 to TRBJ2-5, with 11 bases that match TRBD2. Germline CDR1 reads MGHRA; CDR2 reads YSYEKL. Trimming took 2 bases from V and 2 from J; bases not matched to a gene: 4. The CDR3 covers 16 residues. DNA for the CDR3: TGCGCCAGCAGCCAACGGGGACTAGCGGCTCAAGAGACCCAGTACTTC. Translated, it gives CASSQRGLAAQETQYF.

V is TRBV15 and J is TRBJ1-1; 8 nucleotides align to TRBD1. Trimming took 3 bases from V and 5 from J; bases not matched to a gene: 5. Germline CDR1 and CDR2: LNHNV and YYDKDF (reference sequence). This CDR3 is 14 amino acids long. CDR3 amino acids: CATSRGTGGTEAFF. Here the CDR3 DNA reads TGTGCCACCAGCAGGGGCACAGGGGGTACTGAAGCTTTCTTT.

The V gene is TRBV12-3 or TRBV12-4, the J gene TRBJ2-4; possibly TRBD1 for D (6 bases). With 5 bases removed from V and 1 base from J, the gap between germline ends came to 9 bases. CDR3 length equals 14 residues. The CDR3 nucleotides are TGTGCCAGCAGTATGGGGGCGGCCAAAAACATTCAGTACTTC. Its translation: CASSMGAAKNIQYF.

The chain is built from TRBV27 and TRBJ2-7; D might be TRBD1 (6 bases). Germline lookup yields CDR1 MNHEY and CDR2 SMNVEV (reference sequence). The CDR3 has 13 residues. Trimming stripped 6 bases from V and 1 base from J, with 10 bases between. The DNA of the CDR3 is TGTGCCAGCAGGGCAGGGGATTCCTACGAGCAGTACTTC. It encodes CASRAGDSYEQYF.

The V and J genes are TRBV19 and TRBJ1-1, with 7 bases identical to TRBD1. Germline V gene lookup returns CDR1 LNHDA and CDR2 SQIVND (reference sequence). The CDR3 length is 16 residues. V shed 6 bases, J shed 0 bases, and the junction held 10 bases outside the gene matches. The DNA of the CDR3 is TGTGCCAGTAGCGAGACGACAGGGACCATGAACACTGAAGCTTTCTTT. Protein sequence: CASSETTGTMNTEAFF.

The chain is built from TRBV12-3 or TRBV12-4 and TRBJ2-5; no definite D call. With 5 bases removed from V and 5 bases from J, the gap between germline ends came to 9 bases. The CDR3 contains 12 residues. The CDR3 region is CASSGVWETQYF. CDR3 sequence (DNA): TGTGCCAGCAGTGGGGTTTGGGAGACCCAGTACTTC.

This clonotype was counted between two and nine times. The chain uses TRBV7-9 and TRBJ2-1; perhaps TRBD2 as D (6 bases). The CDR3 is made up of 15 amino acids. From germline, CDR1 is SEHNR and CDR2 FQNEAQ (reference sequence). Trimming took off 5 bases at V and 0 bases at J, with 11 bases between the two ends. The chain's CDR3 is CASSPRGSSYNEQFF. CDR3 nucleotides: TGTGCCAGCAGCCCTCGGGGGAGCTCCTACAATGAGCAGTTCTTC.

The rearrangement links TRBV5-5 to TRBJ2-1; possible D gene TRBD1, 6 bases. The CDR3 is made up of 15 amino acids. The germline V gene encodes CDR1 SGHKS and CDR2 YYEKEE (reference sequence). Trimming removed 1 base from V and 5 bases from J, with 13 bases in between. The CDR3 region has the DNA TGTGCCAGCAGCTTGTTTCAGGGGAGCCACAATGAGCAGTTCTTC. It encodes CASSLFQGSHNEQFF.

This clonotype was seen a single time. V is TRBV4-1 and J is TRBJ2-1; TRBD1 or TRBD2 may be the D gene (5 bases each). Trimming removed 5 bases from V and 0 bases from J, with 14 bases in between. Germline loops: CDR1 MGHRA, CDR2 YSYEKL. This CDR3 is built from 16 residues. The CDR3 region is CASSVRRQGSYNEQFF. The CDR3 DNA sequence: TGCGCCAGCAGCGTAAGGAGGCAGGGCTCCTACAATGAGCAGTTCTTC.

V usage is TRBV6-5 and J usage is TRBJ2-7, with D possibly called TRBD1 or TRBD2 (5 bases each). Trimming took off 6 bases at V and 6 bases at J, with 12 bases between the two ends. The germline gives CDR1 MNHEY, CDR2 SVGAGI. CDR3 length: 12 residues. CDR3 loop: CASRRDLGEQYF. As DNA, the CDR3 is TGTGCCAGCAGAAGGGACCTGGGCGAGCAGTACTTC.

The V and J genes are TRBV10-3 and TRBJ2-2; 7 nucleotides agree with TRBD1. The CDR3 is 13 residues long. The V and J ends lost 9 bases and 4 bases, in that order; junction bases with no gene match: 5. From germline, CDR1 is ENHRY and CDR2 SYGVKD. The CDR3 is CAMTEGATGELFF. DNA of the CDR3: TGTGCCATGACAGAGGGGGCCACCGGGGAGCTGTTTTTT.

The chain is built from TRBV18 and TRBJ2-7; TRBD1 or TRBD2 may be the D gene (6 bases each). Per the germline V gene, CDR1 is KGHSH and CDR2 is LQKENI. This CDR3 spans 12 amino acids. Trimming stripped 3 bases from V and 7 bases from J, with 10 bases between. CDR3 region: CASSPEGGEQYF. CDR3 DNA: TGTGCCAGCTCACCGGAGGGGGGAGAGCAGTACTTC.

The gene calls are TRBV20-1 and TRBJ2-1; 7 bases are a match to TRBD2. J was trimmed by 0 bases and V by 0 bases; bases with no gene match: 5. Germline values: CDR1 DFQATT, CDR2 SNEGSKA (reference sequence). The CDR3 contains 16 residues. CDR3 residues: CSARDPSGASYNEQFF. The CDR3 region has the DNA TGCAGTGCTAGAGATCCGAGCGGGGCCTCCTACAATGAGCAGTTCTTC.

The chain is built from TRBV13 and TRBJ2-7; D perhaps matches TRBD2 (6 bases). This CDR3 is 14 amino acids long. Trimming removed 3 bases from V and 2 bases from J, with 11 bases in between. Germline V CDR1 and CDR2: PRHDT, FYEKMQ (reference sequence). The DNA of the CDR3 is TGTGCCAGCAGCTTCGGGACTCATGCCTACGAGCAGTACTTC. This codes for CASSFGTHAYEQYF.

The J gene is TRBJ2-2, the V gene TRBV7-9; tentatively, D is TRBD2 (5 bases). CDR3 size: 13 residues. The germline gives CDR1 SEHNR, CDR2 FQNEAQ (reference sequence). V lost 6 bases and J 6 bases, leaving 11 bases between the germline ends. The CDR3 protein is CASSTGKSGELFF. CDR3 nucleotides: TGTGCCAGCAGTACCGGGAAATCCGGGGAGCTGTTTTTT. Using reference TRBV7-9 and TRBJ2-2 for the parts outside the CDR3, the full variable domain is DTGVSQNPRHKITKRGQNVTFRCDPISEHNRLYWYRQTLGQGPEFLTYFQNEAQLEKSRLLSDRFSAERPKGSFSTLEIQRTEQGDSAMYLCASSTGKSGELFFGEGSRLTVL.

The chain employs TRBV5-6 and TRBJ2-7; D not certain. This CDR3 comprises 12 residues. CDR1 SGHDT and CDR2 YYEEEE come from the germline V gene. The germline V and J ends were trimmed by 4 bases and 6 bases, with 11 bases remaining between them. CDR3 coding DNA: TGTGCCAGCAGCCTCCCCGCTGGCGAGCAGTACTTC. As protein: CASSLPAGEQYF.